This T cell receptor beta chain came from a study of blood T cell repertoires in COVID-19. Study-level background: Whether acute or convalescent, the COVID-19 samples came from the United States, Italy and Spain. PBMCs, B-cell-depleted T cells, or T cells provided the cDNA or gDNA that made up the material.

The V and J ends lost 0 bases and 8 bases, in that order; junction bases with no gene match: 4. The CDR3 has 16 residues. The germline V gene has CDR1 SEHNR and CDR2 FQNEAQ (reference sequence). As processed by the authors: How many nucleated cells were present was estimated from reference gene primer amplification. The table came from immunoSEQ multiplex PCR; TCRdb's copy has only in-frame clones and leaves some out. V, J and clone size are taken as reported in that table, and D and trimming were inferred from the DNA itself. The sample yields some 80,000 clones, 80% to 95% seen once. The sequenced sample consisted of peripheral blood. This TCR was recovered from an elderly woman with acute or convalescent COVID-19. The rearrangement joins TRBV7-9 to TRBJ1-4, with 12 bases identical to TRBD1. The CDR3 nucleotides are TGTGCCAGCAGCTTAGCGGGACAGGGGGCGACGGAAAAACTGTTTTTT. This codes for CASSLAGQGATEKLFF.